The 22 T cell receptor beta chains below all came from one sample that was sequenced in a study of T cell responses to AZD1222 COVID-19 vaccine. Using immunoSEQ multiplex PCR, the repertoire was profiled, and TCRdb retains in-frame clones only, with some absent. The sample gives about 130,000 clones, 90% to 95% of which show up once; approximately 3% is in the top ten. Here the sequenced sample was peripheral blood, taken on day 0 of AZD1222 vaccination. These receptors were taken from an adult in good health.

The chain has TRBV5-8 and TRBJ2-7; 9 bases line up with TRBD1. Germline V gives CDR1 SGHTS, CDR2 YDEGEE. The CDR3 is 15 residues long. V shed 4 bases and J 3 bases; nucleotides not matched to a gene: 8. The CDR3 sequence: CASSRPGQGRYEQYF. DNA of the CDR3: TGTGCCAGCAGCCGGCCGGGACAGGGTCGCTACGAGCAGTACTTC.

V is TRBV28 and J is TRBJ1-5, with 8 positions matching TRBD1. Germline assignment: CDR1 MDHEN and CDR2 SYDVKM. V lost 6 bases to trimming and J lost 6 bases; unmatched junction nucleotides: 16. This CDR3 has 17 amino acids. The DNA of the CDR3 is TGTGCCAGCAGCCATATGACAGGACAGGGCGGGTTTCAGCCCCAGCATTTT. Protein: CASSHMTGQGGFQPQHF.

CDR3 region: CAWSVRGVQLNTEAFF. CDR3 bases: TGTGCCTGGAGTGTGCGGGGCGTACAGCTGAACACTGAAGCTTTCTTT. The J gene is TRBJ1-1, the V gene TRBV30; TRBD1 is a possible D gene (5 bases). The CDR3 sequence is 16 residues long. Trimming shortened V by 0 bases and J by 0 bases, and 14 bases separated the two germline ends. CDR1 is GTSNPN, CDR2 SVGIG, per germline (reference sequence).

V gene TRBV5-4 combines with J gene TRBJ2-1; 12 nucleotides line up with TRBD2. The CDR3 loop spans 17 amino acids. CDR1 is SGHNT and CDR2 is YYREEE in the germline V gene (reference sequence). Unmatched junction bases numbered 5, after V lost 4 bases and J lost 0 bases. This CDR3 is CASSMTTSGSSYNEQFF. CDR3 coding DNA: TGTGCCAGCAGCATGACGACTAGCGGGAGCTCCTACAATGAGCAGTTCTTC. The complete variable domain, with remaining parts taken from reference TRBV5-4 and TRBJ2-1, reads ETGVTQSPTHLIKTRGQQVTLRCSSQSGHNTVSWYQQALGQGPQFIFQYYREEENGRGNFPPRFSGLQFPNYSSELNVNALELDDSALYLCASSMTTSGSSYNEQFFGPGTRLTVL.

The chain uses TRBV5-6 and TRBJ2-1; 8 bases agree with TRBD2. V trimming: 4 bases; J trimming: 7 bases; junction bases outside the gene matches: 10. In germline, CDR1 is SGHDT, CDR2 YYEEEE. This CDR3 is built from 15 residues. CDR3 nucleotides: TGTGCCAGCAGCCCGGGACTAGGAGAGTTTAATGAGCAGTTCTTC. This translates into CASSPGLGEFNEQFF.

This chain joins TRBV12-3 or TRBV12-4 and TRBJ2-1; D ambiguous. Trimming removed 6 bases at V and 9 bases at J, with 15 bases between. The CDR3 length is 13 residues. The DNA for the CDR3 is TGTGCCAGCAGCCAAGAGAGACACTCTGAGCAGTTCTTC. It encodes CASSQERHSEQFF.

V and J are TRBV2 and TRBJ1-2; a possible D gene is TRBD1 (6 bases). With 7 bases removed from V and 8 bases from J, the gap between germline ends came to 20 bases. The CDR3 length is 14 residues. CDR1 is SNHLY, CDR2 FYNNEI, per germline. CDR3 DNA: TGTGCCAGCACGGTGGACAGATCTATTTACGGCTACACCTTC. Translating it yields CASTVDRSIYGYTF.

This chain links TRBV10-3 with TRBJ2-1, with D possibly being TRBD1 (6 bases). This CDR3 has 15 residues. Between the trimmed V and J ends, which lost 0 bases and 8 bases, there was a span of 14 bases. Germline CDR1 ENHRY, CDR2 SYGVKD. The CDR3: CAISESIAQGHEQFF. In nucleotides, the CDR3 is TGTGCCATCAGTGAGTCGATTGCACAGGGTCATGAGCAGTTCTTC.

The CDR3: CASSQDGGQGAKTYGYTF. As DNA, the CDR3 is TGCGCCAGCAGCCAAGATGGGGGACAGGGGGCCAAGACCTATGGCTACACCTTC. V is TRBV4-1 and J is TRBJ1-2; 12 positions agree with TRBD1. CDR3 size: 18 residues. Germline values: CDR1 MGHRA, CDR2 YSYEKL. The ends lost 0 bases at V and 4 bases at J; junction bases unmatched: 9.

This clone occurred once. The genes are TRBV12-5 and TRBJ1-2; 7 nucleotides match TRBD1. Germline loops: CDR1 LGHNT, CDR2 FRNRAP. The length of the CDR3 is 16 residues. With 6 bases clipped from V and 8 bases from J, the junction kept 18 bases outside the gene matches. CDR3 sequence: CASGMDRPPRYIGYTF. CDR3 coding DNA: TGTGCTAGTGGGATGGACAGGCCCCCGCGATACATAGGCTACACCTTC.

The chain couples TRBV27 to TRBJ1-5, with D tentatively TRBD1 (5 bases). From germline, CDR1 is MNHEY and CDR2 SMNVEV (reference sequence). The CDR3 length is 14 residues. V was pared by 6 bases and J by 7 bases, with 16 bases between. In DNA form, the CDR3 reads TGTGCCAGCAGGGTGGGCAGGGTCGGACAGCCCCAGCATTTT. It yields the protein CASRVGRVGQPQHF.

The gene calls are TRBV6-2 or TRBV6-3 and TRBJ1-5, with D hard to call. Germline-derived CDR1 and CDR2 are MNHEY and SVGEGT. This CDR3 is built from 13 residues. The V end was cut by 2 bases, the J end by 4 bases, with 6 bases between. The CDR3 DNA is TGTGCCAGCAGTTACGTGGCAAATCAGCCCCAGCATTTT. Translation: CASSYVANQPQHF.

The chain joins TRBV4-2 to TRBJ1-2; D not certain. The germline V and J ends were trimmed by 0 bases and 2 bases, with 10 bases remaining between them. Germline CDR1 is LGHNA and CDR2 is YNFKEQ. The CDR3 sequence is 15 residues long. CDR3 bases: TGTGCCAGCAGCCAAGATCGGACCAGAAACTATGGCTACACCTTC. Protein: CASSQDRTRNYGYTF.

This sequence joins TRBV6-5 and TRBJ1-1, with D perhaps TRBD1 (6 bases). Germline-derived CDR1 and CDR2 are MNHEY and SVGAGI. Trimming left V 6 bases short and J 11 bases short, with 19 bases between. The CDR3 sequence is 13 residues long. CDR3 coding DNA: TGTGCCAGCAGCCTGACGATGCAGGGGAGTGCTTTCTTT. Encoded protein: CASSLTMQGSAFF.

The chain employs TRBV14 and TRBJ2-7; D not certain. Trimming took 4 bases from V and 3 from J, leaving 10 bases between them. CDR3 size: 13 residues. Looked up from germline, CDR1 is SGHDN and CDR2 is FVKESK. The CDR3 bases are TGTGCCAGCAGCCTTGGTCACGGCTACGAGCAGTACTTC. Translating it yields CASSLGHGYEQYF.

This clone was detected only once. This chain links TRBV7-2 with TRBJ2-7; TRBD2 matches at 14 bases. Trimming removed 5 bases from V and 2 bases from J; junction bases left unmatched: 11. The CDR3 runs to 18 residues. In germline, CDR1 is SGHTA, CDR2 FQGNSA. Here the CDR3 DNA reads TGTGCCAGCAGCCGCCAGGGACTAGCGGGAGATAGGCCCTACGAGCAGTACTTC. The encoded protein is CASSRQGLAGDRPYEQYF.

This clone has a single count. The J gene is TRBJ1-1, the V gene TRBV7-2; possibly TRBD1 for D (5 bases). Germline assignment: CDR1 SGHTA and CDR2 FQGNSA. The V gene lost 4 bases and the J gene lost 6 bases, with 18 bases spanning the gap. The CDR3 loop spans 15 amino acids. Here the CDR3 DNA reads TGTGCCAGCAGCTCGACGGGGGAGGTAGAGTCTGAAGCTTTCTTT. Its protein product is CASSSTGEVESEAFF.

The J gene is TRBJ1-3, the V gene TRBV4-2; no reliable D call. The V gene's germline CDR1 is LGHNA and CDR2 YNFKEQ. Trimming took off 4 bases at V and 0 bases at J, with 10 bases between the two ends. CDR3 size: 15 residues. CDR3 protein: CASSREIPSGNTIYF. In DNA, the CDR3 is TGTGCCAGCAGCCGGGAAATTCCCTCTGGAAACACCATATATTTT.

The chain uses TRBV24-1 and TRBJ2-3; D is possibly TRBD1 (6 bases). Germline V lookup: CDR1 KGHDR, CDR2 SFDVKD. The CDR3 spans 16 residues. Trimming shortened V by 0 bases and J by 0 bases, and 9 bases separated the two germline ends. CDR3 bases: TGTGCCACCAGTGATTTGTTAGGGGGAAGCACAGATACGCAGTATTTT. It translates to CATSDLLGGSTDTQYF.

The chain links TRBV10-3 to TRBJ2-3; maybe TRBD1 (5 bases). The CDR3 totals 16 residues. The V end was cut by 2 bases, the J end by 5 bases, with 17 bases between. Germline V gene lookup returns CDR1 ENHRY and CDR2 SYGVKD. CDR3 bases: TGTGCCATCAGTGAGGTAGGGGCTAAGAGAGGAGATACGCAGTATTTT. Amino acids: CAISEVGAKRGDTQYF.

This chain links TRBV2 with TRBJ2-3; no clear D gene. The CDR3 runs 12 residues. From germline, CDR1 is SNHLY and CDR2 FYNNEI. Trimming left V 7 bases short and J 1 base short, with 6 bases between. The CDR3, as DNA: TGTGCCAGCAACCACGGCACAGATACGCAGTATTTT. It is translated as CASNHGTDTQYF.

The DNA of the CDR3 is TGCGCCAGCAGCTTGGCCACAGGGAACACTGAAGCTTTCTTT. Its translation: CASSLATGNTEAFF. This chain connects TRBV5-1 to TRBJ1-1, with D maybe TRBD1 (5 bases). From germline, CDR1 is SGHRS and CDR2 YFSETQ. Trimming took off 0 bases at V and 1 base at J, with 7 bases between the two ends. CDR3 length: 14 amino acids.